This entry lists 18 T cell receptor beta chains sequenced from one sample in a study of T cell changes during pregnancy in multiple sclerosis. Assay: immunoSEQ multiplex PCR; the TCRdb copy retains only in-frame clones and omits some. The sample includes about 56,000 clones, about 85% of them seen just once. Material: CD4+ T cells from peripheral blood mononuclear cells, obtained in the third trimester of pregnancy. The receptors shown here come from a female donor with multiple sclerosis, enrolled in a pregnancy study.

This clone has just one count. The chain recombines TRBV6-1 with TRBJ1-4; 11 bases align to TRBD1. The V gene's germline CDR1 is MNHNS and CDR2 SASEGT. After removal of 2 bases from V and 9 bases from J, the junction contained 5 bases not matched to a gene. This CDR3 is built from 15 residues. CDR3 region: CASSEPGQGGKKLFF. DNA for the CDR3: TGTGCCAGCAGTGAACCGGGACAGGGGGGTAAAAAACTGTTTTTT.

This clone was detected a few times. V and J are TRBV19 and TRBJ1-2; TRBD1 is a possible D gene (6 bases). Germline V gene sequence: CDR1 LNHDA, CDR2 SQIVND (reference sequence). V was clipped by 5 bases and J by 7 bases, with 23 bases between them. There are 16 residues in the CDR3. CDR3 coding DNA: TGTGCCAGTAGTCGACAGGTCCCCGGCTCCGAGGGTGGCTACACCTTC. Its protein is CASSRQVPGSEGGYTF.

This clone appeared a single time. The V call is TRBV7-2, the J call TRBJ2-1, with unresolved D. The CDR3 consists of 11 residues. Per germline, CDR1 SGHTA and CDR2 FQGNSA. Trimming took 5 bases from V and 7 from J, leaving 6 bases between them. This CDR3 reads CASSTVNEQFF. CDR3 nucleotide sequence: TGTGCCAGCAGCACAGTTAATGAGCAGTTCTTC.

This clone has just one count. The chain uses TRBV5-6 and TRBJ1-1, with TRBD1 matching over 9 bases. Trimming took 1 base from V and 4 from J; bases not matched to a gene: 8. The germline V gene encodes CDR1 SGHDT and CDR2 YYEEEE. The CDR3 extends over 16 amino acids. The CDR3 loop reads CASSLSLWTGVTEAFF. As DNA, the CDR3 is TGTGCCAGCAGCTTGTCCCTTTGGACAGGGGTCACTGAAGCTTTCTTT.

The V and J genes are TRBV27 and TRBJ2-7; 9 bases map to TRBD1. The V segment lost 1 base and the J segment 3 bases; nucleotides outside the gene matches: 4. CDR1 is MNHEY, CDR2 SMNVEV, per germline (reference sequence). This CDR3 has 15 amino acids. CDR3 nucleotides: TGTGCCAGCAGTTTATTTATGGGACAGGGCTACGAGCAGTACTTC. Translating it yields CASSLFMGQGYEQYF.

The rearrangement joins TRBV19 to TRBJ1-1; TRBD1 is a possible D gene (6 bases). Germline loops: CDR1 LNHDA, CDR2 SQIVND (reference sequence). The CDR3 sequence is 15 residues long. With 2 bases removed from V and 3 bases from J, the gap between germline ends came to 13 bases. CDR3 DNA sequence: TGTGCCAGTAGTATACGAGGGGGTGGGTACACTGAAGCTTTCTTT. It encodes CASSIRGGGYTEAFF.

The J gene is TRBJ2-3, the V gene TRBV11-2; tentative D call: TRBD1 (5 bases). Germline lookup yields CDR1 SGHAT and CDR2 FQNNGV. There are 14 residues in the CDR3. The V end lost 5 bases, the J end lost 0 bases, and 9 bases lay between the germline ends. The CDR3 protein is CASSLGHSTDTQYF. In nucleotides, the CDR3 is TGTGCCAGCAGCCTCGGACATAGCACAGATACGCAGTATTTT.

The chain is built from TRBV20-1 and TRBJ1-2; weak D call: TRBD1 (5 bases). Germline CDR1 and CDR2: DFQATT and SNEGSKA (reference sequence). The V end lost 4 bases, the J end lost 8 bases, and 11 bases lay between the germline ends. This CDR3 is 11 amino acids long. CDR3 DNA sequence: TGCAGTGCTAAAGGGGCGAGGGGCTACACCTTC. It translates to CSAKGARGYTF.

The CDR3, as DNA: TGTGCCAGCAGCTTAGAGGGGGCCGGAATCACTGAAGCTTTCTTT. It is translated as CASSLEGAGITEAFF. This sequence joins TRBV7-2 and TRBJ1-1; 7 positions match TRBD1. V lost 1 base and J lost 4; bases outside the gene matches: 6. In germline, CDR1 is SGHTA, CDR2 FQGNSA. The CDR3 totals 15 residues.

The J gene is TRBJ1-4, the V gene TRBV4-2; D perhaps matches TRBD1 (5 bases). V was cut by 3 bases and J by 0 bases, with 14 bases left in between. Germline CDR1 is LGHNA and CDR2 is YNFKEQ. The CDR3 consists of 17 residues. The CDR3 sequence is CASSHPRRGATNEKLFF. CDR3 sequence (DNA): TGTGCCAGCAGCCACCCGAGGAGGGGCGCAACTAATGAAAAACTGTTTTTT.

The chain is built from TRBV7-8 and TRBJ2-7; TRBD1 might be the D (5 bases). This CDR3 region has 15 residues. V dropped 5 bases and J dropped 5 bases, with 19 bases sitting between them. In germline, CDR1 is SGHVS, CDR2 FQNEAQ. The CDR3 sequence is CASSPWGLNFDEQYF. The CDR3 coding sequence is TGTGCCAGCAGCCCGTGGGGCCTAAACTTCGACGAGCAGTACTTC.

DNA of the CDR3: TGTGCCTGGATCGGTCCAAGTCGGAGAACAAAGATCTCTGGAAACACCATATATTTT. It specifies CAWIGPSRRTKISGNTIYF. The chain links TRBV30 to TRBJ1-3; no clear D gene. The germline CDR1 and CDR2 sequences are GTSNPN and SVGIG (reference sequence). V was shortened by 4 bases and J by 0 bases, with 25 bases between the two germline ends. This CDR3 is built from 19 residues.

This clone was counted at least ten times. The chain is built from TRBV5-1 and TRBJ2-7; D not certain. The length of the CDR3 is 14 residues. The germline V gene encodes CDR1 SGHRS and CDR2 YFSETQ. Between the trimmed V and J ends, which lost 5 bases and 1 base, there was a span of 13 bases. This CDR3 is CASSVEPESYEQYF. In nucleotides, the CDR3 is TGCGCCAGCAGTGTGGAGCCGGAATCCTACGAGCAGTACTTC.

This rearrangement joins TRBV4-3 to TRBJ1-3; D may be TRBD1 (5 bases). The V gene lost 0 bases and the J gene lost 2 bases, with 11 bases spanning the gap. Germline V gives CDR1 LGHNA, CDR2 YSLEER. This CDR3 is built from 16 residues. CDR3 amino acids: CASSQESARAGNTIYF. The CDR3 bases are TGCGCCAGCAGCCAAGAATCGGCCAGGGCTGGAAACACCATATATTTT.

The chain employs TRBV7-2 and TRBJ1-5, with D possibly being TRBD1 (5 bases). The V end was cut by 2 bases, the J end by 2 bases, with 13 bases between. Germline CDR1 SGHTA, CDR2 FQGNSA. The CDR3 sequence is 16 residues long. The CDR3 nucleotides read TGTGCCAGCAGCTTACAAGGGGCGCCCGGCAATCAGCCCCAGCATTTT. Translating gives CASSLQGAPGNQPQHF.

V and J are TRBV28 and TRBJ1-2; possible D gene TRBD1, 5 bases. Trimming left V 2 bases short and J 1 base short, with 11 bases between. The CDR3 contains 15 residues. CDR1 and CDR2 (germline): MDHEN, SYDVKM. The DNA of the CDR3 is TGTGCCAGCAGTTTACAGGGACTGAGTAACTATGGCTACACCTTC. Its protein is CASSLQGLSNYGYTF.

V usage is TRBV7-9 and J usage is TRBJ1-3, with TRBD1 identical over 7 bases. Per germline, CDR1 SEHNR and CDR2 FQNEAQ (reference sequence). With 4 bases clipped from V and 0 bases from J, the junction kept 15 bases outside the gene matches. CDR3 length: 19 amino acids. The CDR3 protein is CASSSPGQTRKLSGNTIYF. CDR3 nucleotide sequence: TGTGCCAGCAGCTCTCCGGGACAGACCCGAAAGCTCTCTGGAAACACCATATATTTT. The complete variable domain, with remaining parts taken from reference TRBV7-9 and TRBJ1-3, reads DTGVSQNPRHKITKRGQNVTFRCDPISEHNRLYWYRQTLGQGPEFLTYFQNEAQLEKSRLLSDRFSAERPKGSFSTLEIQRTEQGDSAMYLCASSSPGQTRKLSGNTIYFGEGSWLTVV.

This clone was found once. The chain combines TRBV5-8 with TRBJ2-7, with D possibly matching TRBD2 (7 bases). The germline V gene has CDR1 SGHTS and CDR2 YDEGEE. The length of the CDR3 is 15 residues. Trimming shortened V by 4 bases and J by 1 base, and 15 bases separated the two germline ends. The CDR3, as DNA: TGTGCCAGCAGCCGGGGGGCCGGGGCGTCCTACGAGCAGTACTTC. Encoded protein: CASSRGAGASYEQYF. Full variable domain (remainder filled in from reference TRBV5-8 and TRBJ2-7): EAGVTQSPTHLIKTRGQQATLRCSPISGHTSVYWYQQALGLGLQFLLWYDEGEERNRGNFPPRFSGRQFPNYSSELNVNALELEDSALYLCASSRGAGASYEQYFGPGTRLTVT.